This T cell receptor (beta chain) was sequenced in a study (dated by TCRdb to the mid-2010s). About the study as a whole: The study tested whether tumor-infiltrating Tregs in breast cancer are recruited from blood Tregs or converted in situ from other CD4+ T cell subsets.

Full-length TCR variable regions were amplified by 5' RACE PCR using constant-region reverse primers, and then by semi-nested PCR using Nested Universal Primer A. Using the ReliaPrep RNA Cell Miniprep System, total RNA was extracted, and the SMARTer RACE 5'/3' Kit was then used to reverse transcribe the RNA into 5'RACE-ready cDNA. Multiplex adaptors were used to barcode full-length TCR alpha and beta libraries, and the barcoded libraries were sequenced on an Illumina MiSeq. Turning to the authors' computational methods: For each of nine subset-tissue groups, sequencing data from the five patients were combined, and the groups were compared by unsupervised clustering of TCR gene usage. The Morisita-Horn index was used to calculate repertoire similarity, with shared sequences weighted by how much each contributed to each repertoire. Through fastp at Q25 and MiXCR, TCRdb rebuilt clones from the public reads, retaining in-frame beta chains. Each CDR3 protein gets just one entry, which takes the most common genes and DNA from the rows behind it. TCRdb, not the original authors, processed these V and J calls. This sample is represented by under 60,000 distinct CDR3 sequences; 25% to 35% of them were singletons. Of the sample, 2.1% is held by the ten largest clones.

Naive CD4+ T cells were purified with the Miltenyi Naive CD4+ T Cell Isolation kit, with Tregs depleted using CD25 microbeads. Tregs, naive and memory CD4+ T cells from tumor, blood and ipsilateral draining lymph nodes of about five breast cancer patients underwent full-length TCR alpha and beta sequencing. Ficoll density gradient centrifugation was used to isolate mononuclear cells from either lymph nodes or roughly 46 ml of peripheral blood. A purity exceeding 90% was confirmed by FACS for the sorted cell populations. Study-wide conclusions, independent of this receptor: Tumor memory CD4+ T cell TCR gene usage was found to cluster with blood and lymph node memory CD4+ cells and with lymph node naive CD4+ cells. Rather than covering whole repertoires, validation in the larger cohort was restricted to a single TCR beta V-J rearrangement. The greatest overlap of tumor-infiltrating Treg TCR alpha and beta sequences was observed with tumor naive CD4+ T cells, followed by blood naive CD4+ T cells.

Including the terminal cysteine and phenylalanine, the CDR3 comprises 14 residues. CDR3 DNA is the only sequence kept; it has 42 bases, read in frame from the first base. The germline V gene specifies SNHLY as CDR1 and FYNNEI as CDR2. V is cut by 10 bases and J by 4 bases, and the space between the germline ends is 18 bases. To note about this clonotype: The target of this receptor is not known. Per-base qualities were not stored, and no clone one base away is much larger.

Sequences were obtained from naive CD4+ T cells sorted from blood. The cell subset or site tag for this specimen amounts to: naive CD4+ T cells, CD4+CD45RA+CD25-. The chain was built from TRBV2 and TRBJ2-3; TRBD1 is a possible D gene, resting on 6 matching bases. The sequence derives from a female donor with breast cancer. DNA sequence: TGTGCCATCACAGGGCAGGGAAAAGCAGATACGCAGTATTTT. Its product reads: CAITGQGKADTQYF.